This is a list of T cell receptor beta chains from one sample in a study of tumor-infiltrating lymphocytes in primary liver carcinoma. Via MiXCR, TCRdb re-called the multiplex PCR reads, giving one row per CDR3 protein. Seen here are about 75,000 distinct CDR3 sequences, about three quarters observed once, and the top ten hold roughly 25%. Material: tumor-adjacent normal liver tissue. These receptors were obtained from a man aged 35 to 55 with primary liver carcinoma and hepatitis B virus infection. Each CDR3 is given with its conserved first and last residue. Each record gives: D gene, V gene, clone size, J gene, CDR3 protein, CDR3 DNA. The D gene is left open where the match is weak. A row's size may be missing; if present it is once, few, many or a size class.

D gene: -; V gene: TRBV2; clone size: -; J gene: TRBJ1-2; CDR3 protein: CASTGNSLNYGYTF; CDR3 DNA: TGTGCCAGCACTGGAAACAGTCTTAACTATGGCTACACCTTC
D gene: -; V gene: TRBV5-5; clone size: -; J gene: TRBJ2-3; CDR3 protein: CTSSDGRGGNTQYF; CDR3 DNA: TGTACCAGCAGCGACGGGAGAGGGGGCAATACGCAGTATTTT
D gene: -; V gene: TRBV5-1; clone size: -; J gene: TRBJ2-1; CDR3 protein: CASSMTGGSRYNEQFF; CDR3 DNA: TGCGCCAGCAGCATGACAGGCGGGAGTAGATACAATGAGCAGTTCTTC
D gene: -; V gene: TRBV4-3; clone size: once; J gene: TRBJ2-6; CDR3 protein: CASSQSRGDSGANVLTF; CDR3 DNA: TGCGCCAGCAGCCAGAGCAGGGGAGACTCTGGGGCCAACGTCCTGACTTTC
D gene: -; V gene: TRBV21-1; clone size: -; J gene: TRBJ2-2; CDR3 protein: CASRYTGYLRGELFF; CDR3 DNA: TGTGCCAGCAGATACACAGGGTACCTTCGCGGGGAGCTGTTTTTT
D gene: -; V gene: TRBV6-5; clone size: -; J gene: TRBJ2-6; CDR3 protein: CAGSPDFPGANVLTF; CDR3 DNA: TGTGCCGGCAGTCCCGACTTTCCTGGGGCCAACGTCCTGACTTTC
D gene: TRBD2; V gene: TRBV7-3; clone size: few; J gene: TRBJ2-6; CDR3 protein: CASSPYAGGPFSGANVLTF; CDR3 DNA: TGTGCCAGCAGTCCTTACGCGGGAGGGCCTTTTTCTGGGGCCAACGTCCTGACTTTC
D gene: -; V gene: TRBV6-2/TRBV6-3; clone size: -; J gene: TRBJ1-5; CDR3 protein: CASSYAGCGQPQHF; CDR3 DNA: TGTGCCAGCAGTTACGCGGGTTGCGGACAGCCCCAGCATTTT
D gene: TRBD2; V gene: TRBV6-1; clone size: many; J gene: TRBJ2-1; CDR3 protein: CASISVSGRNEQFF; CDR3 DNA: TGTGCCAGCATAAGTGTTAGCGGGAGGAATGAGCAGTTCTTC
D gene: TRBD1; V gene: TRBV4-1; clone size: -; J gene: TRBJ1-1; CDR3 protein: CASSQDLVPSDRGRPLVTEAFF; CDR3 DNA: TGCGCCAGCAGCCAAGATCTAGTCCCCAGTGACAGGGGCAGACCCCTGGTCACTGAAGCTTTCTTT
D gene: TRBD2; V gene: TRBV6-5; clone size: many; J gene: TRBJ2-7; CDR3 protein: CASSPGLGLNEQYF; CDR3 DNA: TGTGCCAGCAGTCCGGGACTAGGATTGAACGAGCAGTACTTC
D gene: TRBD1; V gene: TRBV14; clone size: -; J gene: TRBJ2-1; CDR3 protein: CANGQGVVSNEQFF; CDR3 DNA: TGTGCCAACGGCCAGGGGGTTGTGAGCAATGAGCAGTTCTTC
D gene: -; V gene: TRBV12-3/TRBV12-4; clone size: -; J gene: TRBJ2-7; CDR3 protein: CANIFDITYEQYF; CDR3 DNA: TGTGCCAACATTTTCGACATTACCTACGAGCAGTACTTC
D gene: TRBD2; V gene: TRBV4-1; clone size: medium-sized; J gene: TRBJ2-7; CDR3 protein: CASTPGTSGAYEQYF; CDR3 DNA: TGCGCCAGCACGCCGGGGACTAGCGGGGCCTACGAGCAGTACTTC
D gene: -; V gene: TRBV28; clone size: -; J gene: TRBJ2-6; CDR3 protein: CASSDGGSGTNVLTF; CDR3 DNA: TGTGCCAGCTCGGACGGGGGCTCTGGGACCAACGTCCTGACTTTC
D gene: -; V gene: TRBV4-2; clone size: once; J gene: TRBJ2-1; CDR3 protein: CASSQDQGITGRANEQSF; CDR3 DNA: TGTGCCAGCAGCCAAGACCAGGGTATTACCGGACGGGCAAATGAGCAGTCCTTC
D gene: -; V gene: TRBV12-3/TRBV12-4; clone size: -; J gene: TRBJ1-2; CDR3 protein: CASSLTEAGYTF; CDR3 DNA: TGCGCCAGCAGTTTGACAGAGGCTGGTTACACCTTC
D gene: -; V gene: TRBV30; clone size: -; J gene: TRBJ1-2; CDR3 protein: CASSVGPYLESGYIF; CDR3 DNA: TGTGCCTCGAGTGTAGGGCCGTATCTTGAAAGCGGCTACATCTTC
D gene: TRBD2; V gene: TRBV6-1; clone size: -; J gene: TRBJ2-1; CDR3 protein: CASILGTSSGSRGQFF; CDR3 DNA: TGTGCTAGCATCCTGGGGACTAGTAGCGGGAGTAGAGGGCAGTTCTTC
D gene: -; V gene: TRBV6-2/TRBV6-3; clone size: -; J gene: TRBJ1-5; CDR3 protein: CASSSGGTNQPQHF; CDR3 DNA: TGTGCCAGCAGTTCCGGGGGAACCAATCAGCCCCAGCATTTT
D gene: -; V gene: TRBV6-1; clone size: -; J gene: TRBJ2-1; CDR3 protein: CASSLTVAGQLF; CDR3 DNA: TGTGCCAGCAGTTTGACAGTGGCTGGGCAGTTGTTC
D gene: TRBD1; V gene: TRBV6-5; clone size: few; J gene: TRBJ2-3; CDR3 protein: CASSYSRGQETRYF; CDR3 DNA: TGTGCTAGCAGTTACTCGAGGGGACAGGAGACGCGCTATTTT
D gene: TRBD2; V gene: TRBV28; clone size: -; J gene: TRBJ2-7; CDR3 protein: CASSSLAGDNEQYF; CDR3 DNA: TGTGCCAGCAGTAGTCTAGCGGGAGACAACGAGCAGTATTTC
D gene: -; V gene: TRBV5-1; clone size: few; J gene: TRBJ2-1; CDR3 protein: CASSLEGGNHEQFF; CDR3 DNA: TGCGCCAGCAGCTTAGAGGGCGGGAACCATGAGCAGTTCTTC
D gene: -; V gene: TRBV11-3; clone size: -; J gene: TRBJ2-7; CDR3 protein: CASNLTPSGEQYF; CDR3 DNA: TGTGCCAGCAACTTAACACCCAGCGGCGAACAGTACTTC
D gene: -; V gene: TRBV6-2/TRBV6-3; clone size: -; J gene: TRBJ2-5; CDR3 protein: CACSPGQPLKETQYF; CDR3 DNA: TGTGCCTGCAGCCCAGGACAACCCCTAAAAGAGACCCAGTACTTC
D gene: -; V gene: TRBV11-1; clone size: -; J gene: TRBJ2-1; CDR3 protein: CARREGTILSKEEVF; CDR3 DNA: TGTGCCAGGAGGGAGGGGACAATCCTCTCCAAGGAGGAGGTCTTC
D gene: -; V gene: TRBV7-9; clone size: -; J gene: TRBJ1-1; CDR3 protein: CASSDRAGVSGNTEAFF; CDR3 DNA: TGTGCCAGCAGCGATCGGGCAGGAGTAAGTGGGAACACTGAAGCTTTCTTT